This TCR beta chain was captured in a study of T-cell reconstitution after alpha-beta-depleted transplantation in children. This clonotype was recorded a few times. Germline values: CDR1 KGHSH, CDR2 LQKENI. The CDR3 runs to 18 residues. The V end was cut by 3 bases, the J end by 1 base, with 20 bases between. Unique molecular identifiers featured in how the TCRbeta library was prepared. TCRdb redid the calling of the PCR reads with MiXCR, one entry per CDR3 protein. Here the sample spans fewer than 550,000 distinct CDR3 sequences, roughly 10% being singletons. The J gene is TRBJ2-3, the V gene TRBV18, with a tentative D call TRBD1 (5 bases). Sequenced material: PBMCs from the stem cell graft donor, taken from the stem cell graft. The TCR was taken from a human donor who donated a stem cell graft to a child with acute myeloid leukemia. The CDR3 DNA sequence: TGTGCCAGCTCACCCGTCGCATCCAGGGAAATAGGCACAGATACGCAGTATTTT. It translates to CASSPVASREIGTDTQYF.